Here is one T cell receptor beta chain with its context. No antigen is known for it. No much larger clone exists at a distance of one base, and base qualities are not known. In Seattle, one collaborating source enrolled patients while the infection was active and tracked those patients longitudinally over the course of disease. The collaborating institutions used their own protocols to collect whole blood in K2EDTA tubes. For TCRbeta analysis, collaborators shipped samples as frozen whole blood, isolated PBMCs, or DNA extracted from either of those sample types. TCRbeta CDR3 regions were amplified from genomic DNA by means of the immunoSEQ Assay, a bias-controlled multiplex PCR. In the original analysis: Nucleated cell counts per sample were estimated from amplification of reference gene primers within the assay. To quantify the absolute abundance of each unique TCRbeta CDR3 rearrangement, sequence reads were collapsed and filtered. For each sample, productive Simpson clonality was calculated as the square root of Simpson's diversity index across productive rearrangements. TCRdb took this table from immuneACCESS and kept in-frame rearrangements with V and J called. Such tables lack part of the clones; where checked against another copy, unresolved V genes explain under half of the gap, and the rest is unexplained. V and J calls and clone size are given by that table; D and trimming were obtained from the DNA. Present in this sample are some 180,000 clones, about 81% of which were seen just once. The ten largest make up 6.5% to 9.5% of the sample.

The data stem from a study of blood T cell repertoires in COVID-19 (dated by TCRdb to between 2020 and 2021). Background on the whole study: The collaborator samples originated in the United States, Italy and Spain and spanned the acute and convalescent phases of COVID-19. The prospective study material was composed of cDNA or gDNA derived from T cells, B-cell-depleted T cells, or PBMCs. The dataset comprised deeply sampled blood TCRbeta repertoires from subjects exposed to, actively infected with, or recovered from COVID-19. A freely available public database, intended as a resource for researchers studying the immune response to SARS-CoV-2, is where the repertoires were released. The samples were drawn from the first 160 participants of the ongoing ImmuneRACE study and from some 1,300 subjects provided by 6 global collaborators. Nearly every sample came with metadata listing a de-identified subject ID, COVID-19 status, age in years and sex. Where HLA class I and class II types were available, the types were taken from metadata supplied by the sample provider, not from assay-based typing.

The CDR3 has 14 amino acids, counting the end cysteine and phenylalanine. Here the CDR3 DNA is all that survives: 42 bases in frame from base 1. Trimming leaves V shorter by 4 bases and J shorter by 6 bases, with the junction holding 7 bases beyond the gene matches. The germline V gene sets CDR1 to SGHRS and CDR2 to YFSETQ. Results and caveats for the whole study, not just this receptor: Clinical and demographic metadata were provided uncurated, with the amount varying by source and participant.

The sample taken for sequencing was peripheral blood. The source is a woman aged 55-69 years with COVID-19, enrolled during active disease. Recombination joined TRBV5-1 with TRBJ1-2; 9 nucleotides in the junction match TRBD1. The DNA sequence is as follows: TGCGCCAGCAGCACGGACAGGGGATCAGATGGCTACACCTTC. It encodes CASSTDRGSDGYTF.